This T cell receptor (beta chain) comes out of a study of neurological immune-mediated disorders. This clonotype was picked up many times. A single record per CDR3 protein comes from TCRdb applying MiXCR to the 5' RACE reads. The sample includes roughly 60,000 distinct CDR3 sequences, around 3.5% of them seen just once. V gave up 6 bases and J gave up 0 bases, with 18 bases separating them. Germline-derived CDR1 and CDR2 are SEHNR and FQNEAQ (reference sequence). CDR3 size: 17 residues. Specimen: PBMCs. The TCR sequence derives from a woman aged 30 to 39 with multiple sclerosis. The genes are TRBV7-9 and TRBJ2-1; D gene uncertain. CDR3: CASRNIPTGTSYNEQFF. CDR3 sequence (DNA): TGTGCCAGCAGAAACATTCCAACCGGAACCTCCTACAATGAGCAGTTCTTC.